The 24 T cell receptor beta chains below come from one sample, sequenced in a study of blood T cell repertoires in COVID-19. Method: immunoSEQ multiplex PCR; TCRdb's copy keeps in-frame clones and lacks some. The table has about 340,000 clones, about 92% seen once. The sequencing input was PBMCs or T cells enriched from blood (not recorded which). These receptors came from a woman aged 25 to 39 who had recovered from COVID-19.

The V call is TRBV5-8, the J call TRBJ1-2; D uncertain. CDR3 length: 12 amino acids. Germline assignment: CDR1 SGHTS and CDR2 YDEGEE. V lost 4 bases, J lost 8 bases, and 12 bases lay in between. The CDR3: CASSQDFGGYTF. The CDR3 nucleotides are TGTGCCAGCAGCCAGGACTTCGGGGGCTACACCTTC.

The chain links TRBV28 to TRBJ1-5; 7 bases agree with TRBD1. The length of the CDR3 is 14 residues. Germline CDR1 reads MDHEN; CDR2 reads SYDVKM. With V trimmed by 3 bases and J by 9 bases, 8 bases remained unmatched. The CDR3 region has the DNA TGTGCCAGCAGTTTGCGAGGGGGCGATCTGCCCCAGCATTTT. Translation: CASSLRGGDLPQHF.

The chain carries TRBV11-2 and TRBJ1-2; D not resolved. The CDR3 spans 13 residues. Germline V CDR1 and CDR2: SGHAT, FQNNGV. With 1 base removed from V and 2 bases from J, the gap between germline ends came to 5 bases. This CDR3 is CASSLAGNYGYTF. The CDR3 DNA follows: TGTGCCAGCAGCTTAGCGGGGAACTATGGCTACACCTTC.

The chain couples TRBV28 to TRBJ1-2, with D perhaps TRBD1 (6 bases). CDR1 is MDHEN, CDR2 SYDVKM, per germline. There are 14 residues in the CDR3. V lost 3 bases, J lost 6 bases, and 14 bases lay in between. The CDR3 region is CASSLGGRLDGYTF. The CDR3 region has the DNA TGTGCCAGCAGTTTGGGGGGGCGGTTGGATGGCTACACCTTC.

The chain couples TRBV27 to TRBJ2-2; no clear D gene. Germline V gene sequence: CDR1 MNHEY, CDR2 SMNVEV (reference sequence). With 3 bases removed from V and 6 bases from J, the gap between germline ends came to 11 bases. This CDR3 region has 14 residues. The CDR3 DNA sequence: TGTGCCAGCAGTTTGACACGAAGACCCGGGGAGCTGTTTTTT. It yields the protein CASSLTRRPGELFF.

This clone came up once. This rearrangement joins TRBV7-3 to TRBJ2-1; 7 nucleotides align to TRBD2. Trimming at V came to 8 bases and at J to 4 bases, leaving 8 bases not matched to a gene. The length of the CDR3 is 14 residues. Germline CDR1 reads SGHTA; CDR2 reads FQGTGA. In DNA form, the CDR3 reads TGTGCCAGCTCGACTAGCAGTAAATACAATGAGCAGTTCTTC. Translated, it gives CASSTSSKYNEQFF.

The table lists this clone with a count of one. V is TRBV18 and J is TRBJ2-3, with 9 bases identical to TRBD2. The junction had 13 bases not matched to a gene; V was cut back by 6 bases and J by 6 bases. Germline V lookup: CDR1 KGHSH, CDR2 LQKENI. This CDR3 region has 16 residues. DNA of the CDR3: TGTGCCAGCTCCCCCCGGCTAGCGGGGTCGGCGGATACGCAGTATTTT. Its translation: CASSPRLAGSADTQYF.

The chain recombines TRBV3-1 (or the pseudogene TRBV3-2) with TRBJ2-2; 9 bases align to TRBD2. Germline V CDR1 and CDR2: LGHDT, YNNKEL (reference sequence). The CDR3 covers 17 residues. With 1 base clipped from V and 6 bases from J, the junction kept 9 bases outside the gene matches. The CDR3 DNA sequence: TGTGCCAGCAGCCAAGGTCTAGCGGGATCGAAACCCGGGGAGCTGTTTTTT. Its protein product is CASSQGLAGSKPGELFF.

This chain uses TRBV5-1 with TRBJ2-1; unclear D gene. The V and J ends lost 1 base and 5 bases respectively, with 13 bases between them. Germline CDR1 is SGHRS and CDR2 is YFSETQ. The CDR3 contains 15 residues. The CDR3 region is CASSLILVANNEQFF. For the CDR3, the DNA is TGCGCCAGCAGCTTGATCCTAGTTGCGAACAATGAGCAGTTCTTC.

This chain links TRBV28 with TRBJ1-1; no firm D call. Per germline, CDR1 MDHEN and CDR2 SYDVKM. The CDR3 runs to 12 residues. Trimming left V 1 base short and J 10 bases short, with 10 bases between. The CDR3 sequence: CASSLYSGGAFF. CDR3 nucleotide sequence: TGTGCCAGCAGTTTATACTCAGGAGGAGCTTTCTTT.

The table lists this clone with a count of one. In DNA form, the CDR3 reads TGTGCCAGTACCCGCTACGGACAGAAATACGAGCAGTACTTC. Translating it yields CASTRYGQKYEQYF. J is TRBJ2-7 and V is TRBV19, with D possibly TRBD1 on 6 matching bases. Germline values: CDR1 LNHDA, CDR2 SQIVND (reference sequence). CDR3 length: 14 residues. The germline V and J ends were trimmed by 7 bases and 4 bases, with 17 bases remaining between them.

J is TRBJ2-5 and V is TRBV11-3; 14 bases align to TRBD2. CDR3 size: 17 residues. V dropped 4 bases and J dropped 4; count of bases not matched to a gene: 8. Looked up from germline, CDR1 is SGHNT and CDR2 is YENEEA. The CDR3 is CASSSGYGLAGGETQYF. The CDR3 DNA sequence: TGTGCCAGCAGCTCTGGATACGGACTAGCGGGGGGAGAGACCCAGTACTTC.

V is TRBV9 and J is TRBJ2-2; a weak D match, TRBD1 (5 bases). The ends were cut back, 5 bases at V and 5 bases at J, with 10 bases in the middle. CDR1 and CDR2 (germline): SGDLS, YYNGEE. The CDR3 spans 13 residues. The CDR3: CASRPTGTGELFF. In nucleotides, the CDR3 is TGTGCCAGCAGACCAACAGGAACCGGGGAGCTGTTTTTT. The complete variable domain, with remaining parts taken from reference TRBV9 and TRBJ2-2, reads DSGVTQTPKHLITATGQRVTLRCSPRSGDLSVYWYQQSLDQGLQFLIQYYNGEERAKGNILERFSAQQFPDLHSELNLSSLELGDSALYFCASRPTGTGELFFGEGSRLTVL.

The chain links TRBV6-5 to TRBJ2-5, with 10 bases identical to TRBD2. This CDR3 comprises 14 residues. The germline V gene has CDR1 MNHEY and CDR2 SVGAGI. Trimming cost V 6 bases and J 7 bases; bases outside gene matches: 8. The CDR3 DNA reads as TGTGCCAGCAGGGAGCGGGAGGGCCCCGGGACCCAGTACTTC. Protein sequence: CASREREGPGTQYF.

The gene calls are TRBV10-3 and TRBJ2-5; 11 nucleotides align to TRBD2. Germline V gives CDR1 ENHRY, CDR2 SYGVKD. This CDR3 region has 15 residues. V was pared by 4 bases and J by 5 bases, with 6 bases of the junction left unmatched. CDR3 DNA sequence: TGTGCCATCAGTGCGACTAGCGGGGCGGGGGAGACCCAGTACTTC. Amino acids: CAISATSGAGETQYF.

J is TRBJ1-6 and V is TRBV5-1; maybe TRBD1 (6 bases). This CDR3 contains 13 residues. CDR1 SGHRS and CDR2 YFSETQ come from the germline V gene. V was trimmed by 2 bases and J by 8 bases, leaving 8 bases between them. CDR3 amino acids: CASSLNRDSPLHF. In nucleotides, the CDR3 is TGCGCCAGCAGCTTAAACAGGGATTCACCCCTCCACTTT. The entire variable domain, with the rest obtained from reference TRBV5-1 and TRBJ1-6, is as follows: KAGVTQTPRYLIKTRGQQVTLSCSPISGHRSVSWYQQTPGQGLQFLFEYFSETQRNKGNFPGRFSGRQFSNSRSEMNVSTLELGDSALYLCASSLNRDSPLHFGNGTRLTVT.

The V and J genes are TRBV2 and TRBJ1-6; D remains unclear. The length of the CDR3 is 15 residues. CDR1 SNHLY and CDR2 FYNNEI come from the germline V gene. V was trimmed by 7 bases and J by 4 bases, leaving 14 bases between them. As DNA, the CDR3 is TGTGCCAGCAACCCCGGATTAGCGTATAATTCACCCCTCCACTTT. Translation gives CASNPGLAYNSPLHF.

The V and J genes are TRBV5-1 and TRBJ2-5; tentative D call: TRBD1 (6 bases). This CDR3 comprises 15 residues. Trimming left V 4 bases short and J 4 bases short, with 17 bases between. From germline, CDR1 is SGHRS and CDR2 YFSETQ. The CDR3, as DNA: TGCGCCAGCAGCCACGACAGGCTTGTTGCAGAGACCCAGTACTTC. Translated, it gives CASSHDRLVAETQYF.

The chain recombines TRBV29-1 with TRBJ1-2; maybe TRBD1 (5 bases). Germline V CDR1 and CDR2: SQVTM, ANQGSEA. The CDR3 extends over 12 amino acids. V was pared by 6 bases and J by 2 bases, with 10 bases between. The CDR3 here is CSVTDRNYGYTF. Here the CDR3 DNA reads TGCAGCGTGACTGACAGAAACTATGGCTACACCTTC.

J is TRBJ2-3 and V is TRBV7-2; TRBD1 matches at 8 bases. The CDR3 extends over 16 amino acids. With V trimmed by 5 bases and J by 2 bases, 9 bases remained unmatched. Germline CDR1 reads SGHTA; CDR2 reads FQGNSA. The DNA of the CDR3 is TGTGCCAGCAGCCTCCGGACAGGGCGGCTCACAGATACGCAGTATTTT. Protein product: CASSLRTGRLTDTQYF.

The genes are TRBV7-2 and TRBJ2-1; 8 bases map to TRBD2. Germline trimming cut 4 bases from V and 7 bases from J; bases unmatched to any gene: 6. CDR1 is SGHTA and CDR2 is FQGNSA in the germline V gene. There are 14 residues in the CDR3. DNA for the CDR3: TGTGCCAGCAGCTCCTGGACTAGCAGGAATGAGCAGTTCTTC. Its protein product is CASSSWTSRNEQFF.

In this sample, this clone turned up once. The J gene is TRBJ2-7, the V gene TRBV28; D ambiguous. CDR1 and CDR2 from the germline V gene are MDHEN and SYDVKM. Trimming removed 7 bases from V and 2 bases from J, with 6 bases in between. The CDR3 runs to 11 residues. The CDR3 loop is CASKAPYEQYF. The DNA for the CDR3 is TGTGCCAGCAAAGCCCCCTACGAGCAGTACTTC.

The J gene is TRBJ1-2, the V gene TRBV19, with TRBD1 as a possible D gene (5 bases). Deletions cut 3 bases from V and 6 bases from J, with 11 bases between. CDR3 length equals 13 residues. CDR1 and CDR2 (germline): LNHDA, SQIVND (reference sequence). CDR3 in DNA: TGTGCCAGTAGTATGTCAAAGACAGATGGCTACACCTTC. Translating gives CASSMSKTDGYTF.

The chain joins TRBV30 to TRBJ1-5; TRBD1 matches 8 bases. There are 14 residues in the CDR3. After removal of 2 bases from V and 6 bases from J, the junction contained 6 bases not matched to a gene. CDR1 is GTSNPN and CDR2 is SVGIG in the germline V gene (reference sequence). As DNA, the CDR3 is TGTGCCTGGAGTTCCGGGACAGGCTCTCAGCCCCAGCATTTT. This sequence encodes CAWSSGTGSQPQHF.